Following are 24 T cell receptor beta chains from one sample sequenced in a study of blood T cell repertoires in COVID-19. Sequencing used immunoSEQ multiplex PCR; TCRdb keeps in-frame clones, though not all of them. The sample includes a few hundred thousand clones, around 86% of them seen just once. The sequenced sample was peripheral blood. Receptors were obtained from a man under 40 who had recovered from COVID-19.

V is TRBV11-3 and J is TRBJ2-1, with D maybe TRBD1 (5 bases). This CDR3 has 15 residues. Trimming removed 5 bases from V and 8 bases from J, with 19 bases in between. Germline V gene sequence: CDR1 SGHNT, CDR2 YENEEA. CDR3 coding DNA: TGTGCCAGCAGCCCTAGGGCAGGGCTGTCCGATGAGCAGTTCTTC. It is translated as CASSPRAGLSDEQFF.

The chain employs TRBV5-1 and TRBJ2-5; no firm D call. Trimming cost V 5 bases and J 8 bases, with 16 bases left between them. From germline, CDR1 is SGHRS and CDR2 YFSETQ. The CDR3 loop spans 13 amino acids. CDR3 DNA: TGCGCCAGCAGGCGCGAGATGCCCGTAACCCAGTACTTC. This codes for CASRREMPVTQYF.

The chain combines TRBV6-1 with TRBJ2-2, with D unclear. Deletions cut 1 base from V and 4 bases from J, with 10 bases between. Germline-derived CDR1 and CDR2 are MNHNS and SASEGT. The length of the CDR3 is 15 residues. The chain's CDR3 is CASSEGYYTTGELFF. The CDR3 nucleotides read TGTGCCAGCAGTGAAGGGTACTACACCACCGGGGAGCTGTTTTTT.

Only one count was recorded for this clone. The chain recombines TRBV6-7 with TRBJ2-1; TRBD2 matches 8 bases. TRBV6-7 qualifies as an ORF whose function is uncertain. Trimming at V came to 3 bases and at J to 7 bases, leaving 11 bases not matched to a gene. The CDR3 is 16 amino acids. CDR3 bases: TGTGCCAGCAGTTATCCCGGGGGGGCAGGGTGTAATGAGCAGTTCTTC. It translates to CASSYPGGAGCNEQFF.

The chain links TRBV28 to TRBJ2-7, with D perhaps TRBD1 (5 bases). The CDR3 covers 12 residues. Deletions cut 5 bases from V and 4 bases from J, with 9 bases between. Germline-derived CDR1 and CDR2 are MDHEN and SYDVKM. The CDR3: CASSGGHYEQYV. DNA of the CDR3: TGTGCCAGCAGTGGCGGACATTACGAGCAGTACGTC.

The J gene is TRBJ2-1, the V gene TRBV27; D remains unclear. V was cut by 1 base and J by 5 bases, with 9 bases left in between. CDR3 length: 14 amino acids. Germline V gene lookup returns CDR1 MNHEY and CDR2 SMNVEV (reference sequence). CDR3 DNA sequence: TGTGCCAGCAGTTTATGGCAGAGGAACAATGAGCAGTTCTTC. This sequence encodes CASSLWQRNNEQFF.

V is TRBV7-3 and J is TRBJ2-2; 12 positions agree with TRBD2. Germline-derived CDR1 and CDR2 are SGHTA and FQGTGA. Trimming removed 5 bases from V and 4 bases from J; junction bases left unmatched: 5. The CDR3 has 16 residues. DNA of the CDR3: TGTGCCAGCAGCAATCGGACTAGCGGGATCACCGGGGAGCTGTTTTTT. Amino acid sequence: CASSNRTSGITGELFF.

The chain uses TRBV19 and TRBJ2-5; tentatively, D is TRBD2 (7 bases). Germline V gives CDR1 LNHDA, CDR2 SQIVND (reference sequence). V was cut by 5 bases and J by 8 bases, with 24 bases left in between. The CDR3 loop spans 16 amino acids. The CDR3 spells CASSSPTRGALVTQYF. The CDR3 DNA is TGTGCCAGTAGTTCCCCGACTCGGGGGGCGTTAGTTACCCAGTACTTC.

This clone was recorded once. The chain carries TRBV27 and TRBJ2-1; TRBD1 matches 7 bases. Germline V gene lookup returns CDR1 MNHEY and CDR2 SMNVEV (reference sequence). The CDR3 is 16 residues long. The J segment lost 2 bases and the V segment lost 1 base, leaving 5 bases of the junction unmatched. The CDR3 sequence: CASSLLVGGAYNEQFF. In DNA, the CDR3 is TGTGCCAGCAGTTTATTGGTAGGGGGCGCCTACAATGAGCAGTTCTTC.

For this clone: This specimen includes other DNA sequences encoding the same CDR3. The rearrangement joins TRBV19 to TRBJ2-1, with 7 bases lining up with TRBD2. V shed 5 bases, J shed 3 bases, and the junction held 4 bases outside the gene matches. Germline CDR1 reads LNHDA; CDR2 reads SQIVND (reference sequence). The CDR3 sequence is 14 residues long. CDR3 sequence reads: CASSLGGDYNEQFF. DNA for the CDR3: TGTGCCAGTAGTTTGGGAGGGGACTACAATGAGCAGTTCTTC.

The rearrangement uses TRBV27 and TRBJ1-2; 7 bases match TRBD1. The CDR3 extends over 14 amino acids. The V and J ends lost 2 bases and 8 bases, in that order; junction bases with no gene match: 8. The germline gives CDR1 MNHEY, CDR2 SMNVEV (reference sequence). The CDR3, as DNA: TGTGCCAGCAGTTTACACAGGGGTCTTCGAGGCTACACCTTC. Translation: CASSLHRGLRGYTF.

This clone was seen only once. The limits of the CDR3 on the DNA are not certain, so only TCRdb's listed CDR3 is given. The V and J genes are TRBV4-1 and TRBJ1-2; the table's D gene call, TRBD1, was not cross checked with the DNA. Per the germline V gene, CDR1 is MGHRA and CDR2 is YSYEKL. The CDR3 region is 15 residues in length, termini included. CDR3 sequence: CASSQVSGQGAVYTF.

The chain employs TRBV10-2 and TRBJ1-2; D unresolved. Germline assignment: CDR1 WSHSY and CDR2 SAAADI. CDR3 size: 13 residues. The V end was cut by 8 bases, the J end by 8 bases, with 18 bases between. This CDR3 reads CASCVGPLWGYTF. Here the CDR3 DNA reads TGCGCCAGCTGTGTCGGTCCACTGTGGGGCTACACCTTC.

Note on this clone: A junction end diverges from the germline sequence, so it may reflect a read error. This chain uses TRBV9 with TRBJ2-5; a weak D match, TRBD2 (6 bases). The CDR3 loop spans 16 amino acids. Germline loops: CDR1 SGDLS, CDR2 YYNGEE. This CDR3 is CASSPQGTLGQGTQYF. CDR3 in DNA: TGTGCCAGCAGCCCCCAAGGGACTCTCGGGCAAGGGACCCAGTACTTC.

V gene TRBV27 combines with J gene TRBJ2-1, with D possibly TRBD1 on 6 matching bases. Trimming pared 7 bases from V and 0 bases from J, leaving 16 bases between. This CDR3 is 16 amino acids long. From germline, CDR1 is MNHEY and CDR2 SMNVEV (reference sequence). The CDR3 coding sequence is TGTGCCAGCAAGGATAACAGGGTTAGCTCCTACAATGAGCAGTTCTTC. This encodes CASKDNRVSSYNEQFF.

This clone was seen more than once but under ten times. The rearrangement links TRBV19 to TRBJ1-6; 7 bases are a match to TRBD1. The junction had 8 bases not matched to a gene; V was cut back by 2 bases and J by 10 bases. This CDR3 has 15 residues. The germline V gene has CDR1 LNHDA and CDR2 SQIVND (reference sequence). CDR3 sequence: CASSILLQGLSPLHF. The CDR3 nucleotides are TGTGCCAGTAGTATACTTTTACAGGGGCTGTCACCCCTCCACTTT.

By sample share, this clone is medium-sized. The rearrangement uses TRBV6-4 and TRBJ2-2; TRBD2 is a possible D gene (6 bases). Trimming cost V 0 bases and J 3 bases, with 11 bases left between them. CDR3 length: 16 amino acids. In germline, CDR1 is MRHNA, CDR2 SNTAGT. The CDR3 coding sequence is TGTGCCAGCAGTGACTCGCCCGGCGGGGACACCGGGGAGCTGTTTTTT. Translating gives CASSDSPGGDTGELFF.

This chain joins TRBV10-1 and TRBJ2-1; 8 bases match TRBD1. The germline CDR1 and CDR2 sequences are WNHNN and SYGVQD (reference sequence). The CDR3 length is 18 residues. V trimming: 0 bases; J trimming: 0 bases; junction bases outside the gene matches: 7. CDR3 DNA: TGCGCCAGCAGTGAGTCAAGACCCGGGACAGGCTCCTACAATGAGCAGTTCTTC. It is translated as CASSESRPGTGSYNEQFF.

V usage is TRBV4-1 and J usage is TRBJ2-3, with TRBD2 identical over 8 bases. CDR3 length: 17 residues. From germline, CDR1 is MGHRA and CDR2 YSYEKL. The V segment lost 0 bases and the J segment 2 bases; nucleotides outside the gene matches: 7. CDR3 residues: CASSQEPTSGITDTQYF. CDR3 bases: TGCGCCAGCAGCCAAGAGCCAACTAGCGGAATCACAGATACGCAGTATTTT.

The rearrangement joins TRBV2 to TRBJ1-5; the D is unclear. In germline, CDR1 is SNHLY, CDR2 FYNNEI. V lost 0 bases, J lost 4 bases, and 13 bases lay in between. The CDR3 is 16 residues long. For the CDR3, the DNA is TGTGCCAGCAGTGAAGCGCTTGAGGGCCAAAATCAGCCCCAGCATTTT. It is translated as CASSEALEGQNQPQHF.

The chain uses TRBV5-1 and TRBJ1-1; D uncertain. This CDR3 contains 12 residues. From germline, CDR1 is SGHRS and CDR2 YFSETQ. V was cut by 5 bases and J by 4 bases, with 9 bases left in between. As DNA, the CDR3 is TGCGCCAGCAGGGAGGAGGGCACTGAAGCTTTCTTT. It specifies CASREEGTEAFF.

This chain joins TRBV11-2 and TRBJ1-5, with D possibly TRBD1 on 6 matching bases. Germline lookup yields CDR1 SGHAT and CDR2 FQNNGV. The V end lost 5 bases, the J end lost 4 bases, and 12 bases lay between the germline ends. The CDR3 runs to 14 residues. CDR3 amino acids: CASSPDRHNQPQHF. Written as DNA, the CDR3 is TGTGCCAGCAGCCCTGACAGGCATAATCAGCCCCAGCATTTT.

The chain recombines TRBV4-2 with TRBJ2-7; 9 positions agree with TRBD2. Germline V CDR1 and CDR2: LGHNA, YNFKEQ. With 0 bases clipped from V and 5 bases from J, the junction kept 8 bases outside the gene matches. This CDR3 spans 16 amino acids. CDR3 sequence: CASSQDVAAGGNEQYF. The CDR3 DNA is TGTGCCAGCAGCCAAGATGTGGCAGCGGGGGGAAACGAGCAGTACTTC.

V usage is TRBV5-8 and J usage is TRBJ2-7; perhaps TRBD1 as D (6 bases). Germline CDR1 is SGHTS and CDR2 is YDEGEE. CDR3 size: 17 residues. V lost 3 bases to trimming and J lost 5 bases, with 24 bases between them. CDR3: CASSSFPGTRRVHEQYV. In nucleotides, the CDR3 is TGTGCCAGCAGCTCTTTCCCTGGGACACGCCGGGTTCACGAGCAGTACGTC.